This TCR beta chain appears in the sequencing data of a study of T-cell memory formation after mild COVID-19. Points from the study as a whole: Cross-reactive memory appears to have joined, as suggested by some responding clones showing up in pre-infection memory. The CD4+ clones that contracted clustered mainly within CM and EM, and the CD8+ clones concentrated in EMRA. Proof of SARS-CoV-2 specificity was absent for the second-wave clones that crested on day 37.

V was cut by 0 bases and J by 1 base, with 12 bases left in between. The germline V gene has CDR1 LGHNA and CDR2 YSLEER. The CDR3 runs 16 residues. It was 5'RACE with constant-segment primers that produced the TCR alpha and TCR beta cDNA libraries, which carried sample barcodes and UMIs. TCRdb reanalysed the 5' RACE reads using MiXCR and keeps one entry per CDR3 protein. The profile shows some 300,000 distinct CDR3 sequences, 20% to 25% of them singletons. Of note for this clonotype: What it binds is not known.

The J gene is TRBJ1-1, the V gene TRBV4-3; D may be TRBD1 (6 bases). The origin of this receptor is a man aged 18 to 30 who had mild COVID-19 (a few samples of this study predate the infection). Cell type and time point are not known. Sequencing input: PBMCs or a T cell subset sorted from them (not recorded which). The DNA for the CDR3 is TGCGCCAGCAGCCAAGACATAGGACAGCCGAACACTGAAGCTTTCTTT. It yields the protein CASSQDIGQPNTEAFF.